This TCR beta chain originates from a study of T-cell memory formation after mild COVID-19 (dated by TCRdb to about 2021). Background for the entire study: TCR sequence clusters from the two donors were largely donor specific. T-cell clones expanding and contracting after mild COVID-19 in two donors were tracked by longitudinal TCRalpha and TCRbeta repertoire sequencing. Two young, previously healthy adult volunteers made up the cohort, one male and one female.

PBMCs were isolated by Ficoll-Paque density gradient centrifugation. As regards this clonotype: The antigen it binds to is not known. Within one base of it there is no much larger clone, and no base qualities were kept.

TCRdb lists the instrument as Illumina NovaSeq 6000. TCRalpha and TCRbeta cDNA libraries were constructed by 5'RACE with constant-segment primers, with sample barcodes and unique molecular identifiers being introduced. RNA was extracted from every sample with Trizol reagent. Library amplification was performed in two PCR steps, and a second sample barcode and Illumina TruSeq adapters were introduced in the second step. Sequencing of the libraries was done on an Illumina NovaSeq, producing 2 x 150 bp paired-end reads. Per the authors' processing: Demultiplexing of reads and collapsing into UMI-guided consensus sequences were performed with migec v1.2.7. With mixcr v2.1.11, UMI consensuses were aligned to TRA and TRB V and J templates and assembled into clonotypes. A clonotype was counted as expanded or contracted only if both edgeR and NoisET called the change significant, with noise models trained on biological replicates. For edgeR calls, the cutoffs were a false discovery rate-adjusted p below 0.01 and a log2 fold-change threshold of 1. As an exploratory analysis of dynamics, PCA with hierarchical clustering was applied to max-normalized trajectories of the 1000 most abundant clonotypes. Each responding clone was given a CD4 or CD8 phenotype based on the CD4+ and CD8+ repertoires, which had been sequenced separately. Using fastp at Q25 and MiXCR, TCRdb reprocessed the public reads and kept productive beta chains. Each entry merges the rows of one CDR3 protein and shows their most common DNA and genes. The V and J calls were not made by the authors but by TCRdb's processing. This sample gives 55,000 to 80,000 distinct CDR3 sequences in total; 9% to 9.5% of them show up just once. The ten largest account for approximately 1% of the sample.

Study-wide findings and limitations: Some responding clones were found in pre-infection memory, which suggests that pre-existing cross-reactive memory T cells took part in the SARS-CoV-2 response. From day 15 to 85, contracting clones showed balanced CD4/CD8 phenotypes, whereas a second wave of clones that expanded from day 15 to 37 leaned towards CD4+. Only a couple of mild cases were covered by the study, and larger cohorts that include severe cases with pre-infection samples were considered necessary. Contracting CD4+ clones were located mainly in the CM and EM memory subsets, whereas CD8+ clones were found to be enriched in EMRA. Whether the second-wave clones peaking on day 37 were SARS-CoV-2 specific was not confirmed.

The germline V gene encodes CDR1 DFQATT and CDR2 SNEGSKA (reference sequence). V and J lose 0 bases and 0 bases, and a span of 9 bases separates them. From its cysteine to its phenylalanine, the CDR3 spans 16 amino acids. Here the CDR3 DNA is all that survives: 48 bases in frame from base 1. Sequenced sample: PBMCs or a T cell subset sorted from them (not recorded which). This sequence was found in a man between 18 and 29 years old who had mild COVID-19 (a few samples of this study predate the infection). The sample titles of this study are shuffled in the database, so cell type and time point are left out; the donor was told from shared clones. Rearrangement joined TRBV20-1 to TRBJ1-6, and the D gene may be TRBD1, 6 bases matching. The nucleotide sequence is given as TGCAGTGCTAGAGATAGGGGGAGCTCCTATAATTCACCCCTCCACTTT. This gives the protein CSARDRGSSYNSPLHF.